The present T cell receptor (beta chain) was sequenced within a study of blood T cell repertoires in COVID-19. For the study at large: The study drew acute and convalescent COVID-19 samples from the United States, Italy and Spain. T cells, B-cell-depleted T cells, or PBMCs provided the cDNA or gDNA that served as material.

Authors' methods: Estimation of nucleated cell counts was performed using reference gene primer amplification. Produced via immunoSEQ multiplex PCR; TCRdb's table is partial and in-frame only. V and J calls plus clone size are reproduced from that table; the DNA served to infer D and trimming. The sample lists 150,000 to 200,000 clones, about four fifths occurring once. The CDR3 has 15 amino acids. Trimming took 3 bases from V and 4 from J; bases not matched to a gene: 4. The germline gives CDR1 SGHRS, CDR2 YFSETQ. This chain links TRBV5-1 with TRBJ2-6; TRBD1 matches at 7 bases. Sequencing was carried out using peripheral blood. This receptor was obtained from a woman in her seventies with acute or convalescent COVID-19. The CDR3 loop is CASSSTGPGANVLTF. CDR3 nucleotides: TGCGCCAGCAGCTCGACAGGGCCCGGGGCCAACGTCCTGACTTTC.